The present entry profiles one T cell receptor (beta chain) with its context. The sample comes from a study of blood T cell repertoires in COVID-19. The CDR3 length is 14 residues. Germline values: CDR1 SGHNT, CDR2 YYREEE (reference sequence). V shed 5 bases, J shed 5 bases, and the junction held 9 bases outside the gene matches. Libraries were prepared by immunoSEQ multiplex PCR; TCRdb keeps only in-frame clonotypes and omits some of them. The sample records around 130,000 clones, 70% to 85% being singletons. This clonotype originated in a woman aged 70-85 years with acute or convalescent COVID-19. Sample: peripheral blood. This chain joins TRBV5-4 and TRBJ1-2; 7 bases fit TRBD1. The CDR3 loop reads CASSQGGRRYGYTF. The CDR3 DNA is TGTGCCAGCAGTCAGGGGGGCCGGCGGTATGGCTACACCTTC.